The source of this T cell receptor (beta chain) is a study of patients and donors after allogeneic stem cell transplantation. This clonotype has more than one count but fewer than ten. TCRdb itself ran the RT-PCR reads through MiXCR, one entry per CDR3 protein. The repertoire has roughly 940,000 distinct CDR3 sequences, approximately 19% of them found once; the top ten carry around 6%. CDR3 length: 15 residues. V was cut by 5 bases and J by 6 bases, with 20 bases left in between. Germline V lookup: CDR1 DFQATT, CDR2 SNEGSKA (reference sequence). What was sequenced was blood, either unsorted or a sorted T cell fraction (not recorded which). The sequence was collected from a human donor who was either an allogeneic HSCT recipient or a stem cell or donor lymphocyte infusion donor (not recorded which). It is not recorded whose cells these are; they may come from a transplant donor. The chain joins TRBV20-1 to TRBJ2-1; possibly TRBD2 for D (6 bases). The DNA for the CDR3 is TGCAGTGCTCCCAACCGGGACTCGTCGATCAATGAGCAGTTCTTC. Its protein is CSAPNRDSSINEQFF.